This is a list of T cell receptor beta chains from one sample in a study of blood T cell repertoires in COVID-19. Clones were sequenced by immunoSEQ multiplex PCR, and TCRdb holds only the in-frame ones, with some missing. The sample records about 200,000 clones, approximately 88% being singletons. Sequencing was carried out using peripheral blood. These receptors were taken from a man aged 40-50 years with acute or convalescent COVID-19. The CDR3 runs from the conserved cysteine through the conserved F or W. The order of the fields is D gene, clone size, V gene, J gene, CDR3 protein, CDR3 DNA. The D gene is left open where the match is weak. Only part of the rows carry a size: once, few, many, or a class if the clone is expanded.

NA	once	TRBV9	TRBJ1-1	CATAQGLNTEAFF	TGTGCCACAGCCCAGGGGCTAAACACTGAAGCTTTCTTT
TRBD2	NA	TRBV2	TRBJ2-3	CARGLAGSIDTQYF	TGTGCCAGGGGACTAGCGGGATCGATAGATACGCAGTATTTT
TRBD2	NA	TRBV11-3	TRBJ2-2	CASSLGGGSTGELFF	TGTGCCAGCAGCTTAGGGGGCGGGAGCACCGGGGAGCTGTTTTTT
NA	NA	TRBV7-2	TRBJ2-7	CASSSSAAYEQYF	TGTGCCAGCAGCTCCTCGGCGGCCTACGAGCAGTACTTC
NA	NA	TRBV3-1/TRBV3-2	TRBJ1-2	CASSQDRVYGYTF	TGTGCCAGCAGCCAAGATCGGGTGTATGGCTACACCTTC
NA	NA	TRBV5-8	TRBJ2-2	CASSLRGGDTGELFF	TGTGCCAGCAGCTTGAGGGGTGGAGACACCGGGGAGCTGTTTTTT
NA	NA	TRBV19	TRBJ2-1	CASTPQGISYNEQFF	TGTGCCAGTACCCCACAGGGAATCTCCTACAATGAGCAGTTCTTC
NA	NA	TRBV30	TRBJ1-1	CAWPRQTYTEAFF	TGTGCCTGGCCTCGTCAGACTTACACTGAAGCTTTCTTT
TRBD1	NA	TRBV10-2	TRBJ1-6	CATSTRTGNSPLHF	TGCGCCACTTCAACCCGGACAGGGAATTCACCCCTCCACTTT
TRBD1	NA	TRBV4-1	TRBJ1-3	CASSQAPLIRQGHTGNTIYF	TGCGCCAGCAGCCAAGCACCTCTAATAAGACAGGGACATACTGGAAACACCATATATTTT
TRBD1	NA	TRBV18	TRBJ2-7	CASSTGQGNEQYF	TGTGCCAGCTCAACGGGACAGGGGAACGAGCAGTACTTC
TRBD2	NA	TRBV5-1	TRBJ2-5	CASSLPGTSGYQETQYF	TGCGCCAGCAGCTTGCCCGGGACTAGCGGATATCAAGAGACCCAGTACTTC
NA	many	TRBV29-1	TRBJ2-7	CSVMAEGQSYEQYF	TGCAGCGTTATGGCCGAGGGACAAAGCTACGAGCAGTACTTC
NA	NA	TRBV4-2	TRBJ2-1	CASSLYWSRNPSSPYNEQFF	TGTGCCAGCAGCCTTTACTGGTCCAGGAACCCATCGTCACCCTACAATGAGCAGTTCTTC
NA	NA	TRBV6-2/TRBV6-3	TRBJ2-2	CASSQQLEAGELFF	TGTGCCAGCAGCCAGCAGCTAGAAGCCGGGGAGCTGTTTTTT
NA	NA	TRBV7-2	TRBJ1-6	CASSFTINSPLHF	TGTGCCAGCAGCTTTACTATTAATTCACCCCTCCACTTT
NA	NA	TRBV19	TRBJ1-2	CASSIDYSISNYGYTF	TGTGCCAGTAGTATAGATTACAGTATCTCTAACTATGGCTACACCTTC
NA	NA	TRBV28	TRBJ1-2	CGTYINYGYTF	TGTGGGACTTATATTAACTATGGCTACACCTTC
TRBD2	NA	TRBV4-2	TRBJ2-5	CASSQDLAGVRETQYF	TGTGCCAGCAGCCAAGACCTAGCGGGAGTAAGGGAGACCCAGTACTTC
NA	NA	TRBV9	TRBJ2-5	CASNGASETQYF	TGTGCCAGCAATGGGGCCTCAGAGACCCAGTACTTC
NA	NA	TRBV29-1	TRBJ1-2	CALVNGFGYTF	TGCGCACTAGTAAATGGGTTCGGCTACACCTTC
NA	NA	TRBV27	TRBJ2-7	CASTARSSYEQYF	TGTGCCAGCACAGCACGGAGCTCCTACGAGCAGTACTTC
NA	NA	TRBV6-1	TRBJ1-6	CASSEFITTTVTLHF	TGTGCCAGCAGTGAATTTATCACGACAACGGTAACCCTCCACTTT
TRBD1	few	TRBV9	TRBJ1-4	CASSVDGDRDEKLFF	TGTGCCAGCAGCGTAGACGGTGACAGGGATGAAAAACTGTTTTTT
NA	once	TRBV27	TRBJ1-2	CASSLGRNYGYTF	TGTGCCAGCAGTTTAGGCAGAAACTATGGCTACACCTTC
TRBD1	NA	TRBV6-5	TRBJ2-3	CASSRDRSTDTQYF	TGTGCCAGCAGTAGGGACAGGTCCACAGATACGCAGTATTTT
TRBD1	NA	TRBV11-2	TRBJ2-5	CASSPGQGFLLETQYF	TGTGCCAGCAGCCCGGGACAGGGGTTTTTATTAGAGACCCAGTACTTC
TRBD1	NA	TRBV4-1	TRBJ2-5	CASSQVSGGVKTQYF	TGCGCCAGCAGCCAAGTTTCAGGGGGCGTTAAGACCCAGTACTTC
NA	few	TRBV30	TRBJ1-3	CAWSRPEGTSGNTIYF	TGTGCCTGGAGTCGTCCGGAGGGAACTTCTGGAAACACCATATATTTT
NA	NA	TRBV24-1	TRBJ1-4	CATGRSSANEKLFF	TGTGCCACGGGGAGGTCTTCAGCTAATGAAAAACTGTTTTTT
NA	NA	TRBV30	TRBJ1-5	CAWSPPAGKRHF	TGTGCCTGGAGTCCCCCTGCCGGGAAAAGGCATTTT
TRBD1	once	TRBV18	TRBJ1-4	CASSPDREQLFF	TGTGCCAGCTCACCTGACAGGGAACAACTGTTTTTT
TRBD1	NA	TRBV3-1/TRBV3-2	TRBJ1-2	CASSQDSRGAGYTF	TGTGCCAGCAGCCAAGACTCCAGGGGGGCTGGCTACACCTTC
NA	few	TRBV9	TRBJ2-7	CASSSGASEQYF	TGTGCCAGCAGCTCCGGAGCGTCCGAGCAGTACTTC
NA	NA	TRBV10-3	TRBJ2-2	CAISESWSQGMRELFF	TGTGCCATCAGTGAGTCTTGGAGTCAGGGAATGCGGGAGCTGTTTTTT
NA	many	TRBV15	TRBJ1-1	CATSDAWGGARTPEAFF	TGTGCCACCAGCGATGCCTGGGGCGGGGCGAGAACCCCCGAAGCTTTCTTT
NA	NA	TRBV7-9	TRBJ1-1	CASSFPPSGEAFF	TGTGCCAGCAGCTTCCCTCCTTCCGGGGAAGCTTTCTTT
NA	NA	TRBV10-2	TRBJ1-5	CASRGGNAQPQHF	TGCGCCAGCAGGGGGGGAAATGCTCAGCCCCAGCATTTT
NA	once	TRBV5-6	TRBJ1-1	CASSISVNTEAFF	TGTGCCAGCAGCATATCAGTGAACACTGAAGCTTTCTTT
NA	once	TRBV3-1/TRBV3-2	TRBJ2-1	CASSLGPGENEQFF	TGTGCCAGCAGCCTAGGACCGGGAGAGAATGAGCAGTTCTTC
NA	once	TRBV18	TRBJ1-1	CASSPQRENTEAFF	TGTGCCAGCTCACCGCAACGGGAGAACACTGAAGCTTTCTTT
TRBD1	NA	TRBV4-1	TRBJ1-1	CASSQTGTGNTEAFF	TGCGCCAGCAGCCAAACCGGGACAGGGAACACTGAAGCTTTCTTT
NA	NA	TRBV7-5	TRBJ1-1	CVRYEGRGDRRTEAFF	TGTGTCAGATATGAGGGAAGGGGGGACAGACGGACTGAAGCTTTCTTT
TRBD1	NA	TRBV5-1	TRBJ2-7	CASSLVGTGFEQYF	TGCGCCAGCAGCTTGGTTGGGACAGGGTTCGAGCAGTACTTC
TRBD2	NA	TRBV10-3	TRBJ2-5	CAISESRGGAAETQYF	TGTGCCATCAGTGAGTCGAGGGGAGGGGCCGCGGAGACCCAGTACTTC
NA	NA	TRBV6-5	TRBJ2-7	CASSVTHNTYEQYF	TGTGCCAGCAGCGTTACCCATAACACCTACGAGCAGTACTTC
NA	NA	TRBV20-1	TRBJ1-5	CSASNGLNQPQHF	TGCAGTGCTAGTAATGGCTTAAATCAGCCCCAGCATTTT
TRBD1	few	TRBV3-1/TRBV3-2	TRBJ1-4	CASSQWDRPNEKLFF	TGTGCCAGCAGCCAATGGGACAGACCTAATGAAAAACTGTTTTTT
TRBD2	once	TRBV2	TRBJ2-7	CASNGLAGVSLEQYF	TGTGCCAGTAACGGACTAGCGGGAGTATCTCTCGAGCAGTACTTC